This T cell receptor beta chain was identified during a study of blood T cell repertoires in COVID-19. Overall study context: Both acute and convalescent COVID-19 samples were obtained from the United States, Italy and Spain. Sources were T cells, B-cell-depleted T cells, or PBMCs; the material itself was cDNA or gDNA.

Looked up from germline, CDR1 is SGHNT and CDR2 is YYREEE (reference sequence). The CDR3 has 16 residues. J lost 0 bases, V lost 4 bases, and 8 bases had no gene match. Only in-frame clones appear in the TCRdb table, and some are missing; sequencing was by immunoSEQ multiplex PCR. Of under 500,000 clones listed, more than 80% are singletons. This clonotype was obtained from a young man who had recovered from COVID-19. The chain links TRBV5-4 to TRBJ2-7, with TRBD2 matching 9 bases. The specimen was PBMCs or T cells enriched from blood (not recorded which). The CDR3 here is CASSRLISGSSYEQYF. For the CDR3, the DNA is TGTGCCAGCAGCCGACTAATTAGCGGGAGCTCCTACGAGCAGTACTTC.